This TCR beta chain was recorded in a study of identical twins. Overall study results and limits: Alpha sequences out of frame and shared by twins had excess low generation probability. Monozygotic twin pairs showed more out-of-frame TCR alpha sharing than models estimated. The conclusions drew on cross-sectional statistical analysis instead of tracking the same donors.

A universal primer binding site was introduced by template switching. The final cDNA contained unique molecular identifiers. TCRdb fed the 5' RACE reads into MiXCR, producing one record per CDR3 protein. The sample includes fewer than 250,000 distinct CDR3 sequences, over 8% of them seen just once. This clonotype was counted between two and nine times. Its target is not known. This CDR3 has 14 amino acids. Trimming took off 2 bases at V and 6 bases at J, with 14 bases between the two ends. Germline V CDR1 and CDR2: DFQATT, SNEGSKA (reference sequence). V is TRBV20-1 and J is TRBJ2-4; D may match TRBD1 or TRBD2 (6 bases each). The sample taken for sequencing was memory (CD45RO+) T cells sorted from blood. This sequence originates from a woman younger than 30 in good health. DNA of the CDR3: TGCAGTGCTAGAACTGGGGGGCTTGGAAACATTCAGTACTTC. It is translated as CSARTGGLGNIQYF.